This T cell receptor (beta chain) was identified during a study of blood T cell repertoires in COVID-19. Study-level information: T cells, B-cell-depleted T cells, or PBMCs supplied cDNA or gDNA.

Germline lookup yields CDR1 LGHDT and CDR2 YNNKEL (reference sequence). The CDR3 has 15 amino acids. V trimming: 0 bases; J trimming: 5 bases; junction bases outside the gene matches: 3. Profiled with immunoSEQ multiplex PCR; TCRdb holds only in-frame clones, not every one. The sample shows about 100,000 clones, roughly 90% of them seen only once. This clone was detected once. V and J are TRBV3-1 (or the pseudogene TRBV3-2) and TRBJ2-2, with 7 bases lining up with TRBD1. The origin of this receptor is a young man in a cohort sampled during active COVID-19. Sequenced: peripheral blood. The CDR3 loop is CASSQDTGETGELFF. The CDR3, as DNA: TGTGCCAGCAGCCAAGATACAGGGGAAACCGGGGAGCTGTTTTTT.